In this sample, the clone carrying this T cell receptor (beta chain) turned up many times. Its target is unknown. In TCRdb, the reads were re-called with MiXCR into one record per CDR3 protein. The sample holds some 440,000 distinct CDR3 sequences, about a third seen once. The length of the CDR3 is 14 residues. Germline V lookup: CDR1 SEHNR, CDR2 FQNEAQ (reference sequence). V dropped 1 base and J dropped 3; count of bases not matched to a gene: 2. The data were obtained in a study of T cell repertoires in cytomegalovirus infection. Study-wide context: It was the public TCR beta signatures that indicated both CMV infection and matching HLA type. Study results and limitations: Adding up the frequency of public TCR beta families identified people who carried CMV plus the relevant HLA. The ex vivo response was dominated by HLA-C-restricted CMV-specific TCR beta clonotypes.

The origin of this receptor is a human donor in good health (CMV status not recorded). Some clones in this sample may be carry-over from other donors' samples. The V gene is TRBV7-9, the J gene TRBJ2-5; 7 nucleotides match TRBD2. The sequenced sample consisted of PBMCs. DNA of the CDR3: TGTGCCAGCAGCTTAGGGGGACTAAAAGAGACCCAGTACTTC. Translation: CASSLGGLKETQYF.